The following is a T cell receptor beta chain sequence with its context. As processed by the authors: The authors estimated nucleated cell counts from reference gene primer amplification. Only in-frame clones appear in the TCRdb table, and some are missing; sequencing was by immunoSEQ multiplex PCR. V and J calls and clone size come straight from that table; D and trimming were deduced from the DNA. The table has 110,000 or so clones, roughly 82% seen once. Trimming stripped 2 bases from V and 10 bases from J, with 17 bases between. The CDR3 covers 14 residues. The germline V gene has CDR1 MNHEY and CDR2 SVGAGI. This sample was taken from a study of blood T cell repertoires in COVID-19. About the study: Collection of acute and convalescent COVID-19 samples took place in the United States, Italy and Spain. The cDNA or gDNA used as material had been derived from T cells, B-cell-depleted T cells, or PBMCs.

The TCR comes from a woman aged 40-49 years with acute or convalescent COVID-19. Sample: peripheral blood. The chain joins TRBV6-5 to TRBJ1-1; TRBD1 is a possible D gene (5 bases). The CDR3 region has the DNA TGTGCCAGCAGTTACCTCCCGCAGGGATATGGAGCTTTCTTT. Translated: CASSYLPQGYGAFF.